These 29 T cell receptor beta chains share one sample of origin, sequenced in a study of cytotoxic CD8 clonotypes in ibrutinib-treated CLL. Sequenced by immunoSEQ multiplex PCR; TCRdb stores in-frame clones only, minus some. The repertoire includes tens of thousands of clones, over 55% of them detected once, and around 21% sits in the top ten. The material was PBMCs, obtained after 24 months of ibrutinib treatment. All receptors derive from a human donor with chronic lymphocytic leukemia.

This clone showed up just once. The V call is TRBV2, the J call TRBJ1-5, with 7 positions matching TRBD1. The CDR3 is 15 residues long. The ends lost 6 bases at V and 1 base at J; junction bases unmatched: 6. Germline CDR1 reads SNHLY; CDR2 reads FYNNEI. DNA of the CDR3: TGTGCCAGCAGCACGACAGGGAACAGCAATCAGCCCCAGCATTTT. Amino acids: CASSTTGNSNQPQHF.

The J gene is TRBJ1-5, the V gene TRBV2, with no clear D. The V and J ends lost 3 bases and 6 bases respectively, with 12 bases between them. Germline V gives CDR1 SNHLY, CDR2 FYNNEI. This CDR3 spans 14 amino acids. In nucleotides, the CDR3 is TGTGCCAGCAGTGACAGGTCCTATAGTCAGCCCCAGCATTTT. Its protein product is CASSDRSYSQPQHF. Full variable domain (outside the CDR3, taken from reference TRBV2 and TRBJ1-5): EPEVTQTPSHQVTQMGQEVILRCVPISNHLYFYWYRQILGQKVEFLVSFYNNEISEKSEIFDDQFSVERPDGSNFTLKIRSTKLEDSAMYFCASSDRSYSQPQHFGDGTRLSIL.

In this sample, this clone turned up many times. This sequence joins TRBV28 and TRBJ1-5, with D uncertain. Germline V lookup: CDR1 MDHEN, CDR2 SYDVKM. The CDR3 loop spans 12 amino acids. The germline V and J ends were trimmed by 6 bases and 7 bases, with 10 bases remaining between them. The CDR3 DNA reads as TGTGCCAGCAGCACCGTCCCCCAGCCCCAGCATTTT. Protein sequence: CASSTVPQPQHF. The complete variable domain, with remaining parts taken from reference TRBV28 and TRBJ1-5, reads DVKVTQSSRYLVKRTGEKVFLECVQDMDHENMFWYRQDPGLGLRLIYFSYDVKMKEKGDIPEGYSVSREKKERFSLILESASTNQTSMYLCASSTVPQPQHFGDGTRLSIL.

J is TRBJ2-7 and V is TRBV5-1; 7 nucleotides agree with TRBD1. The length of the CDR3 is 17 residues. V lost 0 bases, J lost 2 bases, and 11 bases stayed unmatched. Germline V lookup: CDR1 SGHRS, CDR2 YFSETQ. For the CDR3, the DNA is TGCGCCAGCAGCTTGGGACGGCCAGGACAGGCCACCTACGAGCAGTACTTC. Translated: CASSLGRPGQATYEQYF. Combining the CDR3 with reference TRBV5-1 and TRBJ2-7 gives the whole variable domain KAGVTQTPRYLIKTRGQQVTLSCSPISGHRSVSWYQQTPGQGLQFLFEYFSETQRNKGNFPGRFSGRQFSNSRSEMNVSTLELGDSALYLCASSLGRPGQATYEQYFGPGTRLTVT.

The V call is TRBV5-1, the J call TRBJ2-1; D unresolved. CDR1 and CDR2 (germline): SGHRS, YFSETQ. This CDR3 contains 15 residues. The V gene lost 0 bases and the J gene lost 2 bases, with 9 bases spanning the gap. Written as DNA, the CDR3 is TGCGCCAGCAGCTTGGACCCAGCAACCTACAATGAGCAGTTCTTC. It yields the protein CASSLDPATYNEQFF.

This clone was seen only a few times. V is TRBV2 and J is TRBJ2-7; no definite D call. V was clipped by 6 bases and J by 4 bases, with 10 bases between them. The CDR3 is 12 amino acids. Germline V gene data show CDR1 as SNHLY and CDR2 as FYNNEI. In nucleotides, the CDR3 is TGTGCCAGCAGAGAGGACCGGTACGAGCAGTACGTC. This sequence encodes CASREDRYEQYV.

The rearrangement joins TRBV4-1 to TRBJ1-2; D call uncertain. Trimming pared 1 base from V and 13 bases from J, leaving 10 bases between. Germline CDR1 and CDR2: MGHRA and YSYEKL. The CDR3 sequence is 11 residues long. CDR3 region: CASSQAGTSTF. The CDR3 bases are TGCGCCAGCAGCCAAGCGGGTACGAGCACCTTC.

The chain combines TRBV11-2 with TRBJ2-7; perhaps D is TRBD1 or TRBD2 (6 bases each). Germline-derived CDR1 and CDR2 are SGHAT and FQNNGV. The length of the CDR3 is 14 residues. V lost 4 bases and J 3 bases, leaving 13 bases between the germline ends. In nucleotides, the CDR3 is TGTGCCAGCAGCTCCTGGGGGGCTAGCTACGAGCAGTACGTC. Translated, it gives CASSSWGASYEQYV.

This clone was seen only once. CDR3: CSADVVEGTSYEQYF. The CDR3 DNA sequence: TGCAGCGCTGATGTTGTGGAGGGGACTTCCTACGAGCAGTACTTC. This chain connects TRBV29-1 to TRBJ2-7; a weak D match, TRBD2 (6 bases). The germline V gene has CDR1 SQVTM and CDR2 ANQGSEA. Trimming left V 7 bases short and J 1 base short, with 20 bases between. This CDR3 comprises 15 residues.

The CDR3 coding sequence is TGTGCCAGCAGCGAACAGCGGGGTTCCTACGAGCAGTACTTC. Amino acid sequence: CASSEQRGSYEQYF. This chain connects TRBV7-2 to TRBJ2-7, with TRBD2 identical over 7 bases. The V and J ends lost 5 bases and 1 base, in that order; junction bases with no gene match: 5. Germline lookup yields CDR1 SGHTA and CDR2 FQGNSA. CDR3 length: 14 residues.

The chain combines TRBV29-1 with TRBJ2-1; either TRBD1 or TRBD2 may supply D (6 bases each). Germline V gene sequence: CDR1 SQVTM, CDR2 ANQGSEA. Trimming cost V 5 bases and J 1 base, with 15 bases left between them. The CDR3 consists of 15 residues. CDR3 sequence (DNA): TGCAGCGTTCCAGGGTGGGGGGCTTCCTACAATGAGCAGTTCTTC. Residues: CSVPGWGASYNEQFF.

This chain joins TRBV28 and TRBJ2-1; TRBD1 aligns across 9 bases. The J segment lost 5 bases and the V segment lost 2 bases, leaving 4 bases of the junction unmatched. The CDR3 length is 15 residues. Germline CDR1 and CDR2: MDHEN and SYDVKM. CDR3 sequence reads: CASSLVGQGNNEQFF. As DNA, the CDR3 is TGTGCCAGCAGTTTAGTGGGACAGGGTAACAATGAGCAGTTCTTC.

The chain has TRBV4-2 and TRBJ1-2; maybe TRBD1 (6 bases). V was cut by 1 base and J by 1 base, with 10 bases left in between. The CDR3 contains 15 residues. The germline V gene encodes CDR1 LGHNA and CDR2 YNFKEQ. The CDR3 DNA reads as TGTGCCAGCAGCCAAGCCGGACAGTATAACTATGGCTACACCTTC. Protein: CASSQAGQYNYGYTF.

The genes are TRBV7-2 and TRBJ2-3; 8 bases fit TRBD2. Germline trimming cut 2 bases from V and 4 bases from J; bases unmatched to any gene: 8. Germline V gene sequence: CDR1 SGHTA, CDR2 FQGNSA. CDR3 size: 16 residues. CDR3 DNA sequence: TGTGCCAGCAGCTTATCAACGGGGGGGCGTGCAGATACGCAGTATTTT. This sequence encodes CASSLSTGGRADTQYF.

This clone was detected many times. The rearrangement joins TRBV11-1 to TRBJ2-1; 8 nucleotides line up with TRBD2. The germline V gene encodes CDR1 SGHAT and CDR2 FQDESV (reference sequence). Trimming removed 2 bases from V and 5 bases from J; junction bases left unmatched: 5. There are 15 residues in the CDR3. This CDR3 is CASSLTGGGNNEQFF. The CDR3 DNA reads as TGTGCCAGCAGCTTAACCGGGGGGGGAAACAATGAGCAGTTCTTC.

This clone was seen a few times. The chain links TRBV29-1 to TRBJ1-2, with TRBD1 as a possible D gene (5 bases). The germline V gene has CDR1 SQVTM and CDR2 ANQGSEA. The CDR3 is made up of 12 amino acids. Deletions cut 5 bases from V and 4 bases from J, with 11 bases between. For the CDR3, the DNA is TGCAGCGTTCGCCGGGACCTCTATGGCTACACCTTC. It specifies CSVRRDLYGYTF.

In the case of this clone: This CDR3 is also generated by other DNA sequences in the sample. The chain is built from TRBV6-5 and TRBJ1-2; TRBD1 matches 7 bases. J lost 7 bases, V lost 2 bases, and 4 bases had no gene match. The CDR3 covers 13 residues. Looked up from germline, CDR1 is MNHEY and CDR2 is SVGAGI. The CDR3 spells CASSYRQGGGYTF. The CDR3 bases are TGTGCCAGCAGTTACAGGCAGGGGGGTGGCTACACCTTC.

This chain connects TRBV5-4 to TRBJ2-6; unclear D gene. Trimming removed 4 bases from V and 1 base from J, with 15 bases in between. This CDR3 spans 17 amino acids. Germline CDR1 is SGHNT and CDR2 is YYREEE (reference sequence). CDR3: CASSAQPQLSGANVLTF. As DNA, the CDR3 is TGTGCCAGCAGCGCCCAACCGCAGCTTTCTGGGGCCAACGTCCTGACTTTC.

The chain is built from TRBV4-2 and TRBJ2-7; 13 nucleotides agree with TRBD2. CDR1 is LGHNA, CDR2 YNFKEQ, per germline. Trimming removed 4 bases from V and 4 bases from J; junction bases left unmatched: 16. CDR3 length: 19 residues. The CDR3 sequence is CASSPRTSGSHWWVYEQYF. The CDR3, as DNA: TGTGCCAGCAGCCCCAGGACTAGCGGGAGTCATTGGTGGGTGTACGAGCAGTACTTC.

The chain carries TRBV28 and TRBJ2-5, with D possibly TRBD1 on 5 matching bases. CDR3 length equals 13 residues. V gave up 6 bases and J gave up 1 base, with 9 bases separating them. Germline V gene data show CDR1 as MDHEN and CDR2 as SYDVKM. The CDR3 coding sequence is TGTGCCAGCAGGGCTCAGGGCCAAGAGACCCAGTACTTC. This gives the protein CASRAQGQETQYF.

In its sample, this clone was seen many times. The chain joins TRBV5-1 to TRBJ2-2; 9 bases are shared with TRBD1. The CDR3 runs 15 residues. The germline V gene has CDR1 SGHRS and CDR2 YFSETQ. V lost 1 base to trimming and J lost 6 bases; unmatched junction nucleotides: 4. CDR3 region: CASSLLGQGAGELFF. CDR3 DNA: TGCGCCAGCAGCTTGCTGGGACAGGGTGCCGGGGAGCTGTTTTTT.

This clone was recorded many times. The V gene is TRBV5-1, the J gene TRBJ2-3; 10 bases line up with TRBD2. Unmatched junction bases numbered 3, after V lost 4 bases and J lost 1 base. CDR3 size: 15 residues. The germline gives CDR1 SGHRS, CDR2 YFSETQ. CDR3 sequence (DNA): TGCGCCAGCAGCCCCGGGACTAGCGGCACAGATACGCAGTATTTT. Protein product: CASSPGTSGTDTQYF.

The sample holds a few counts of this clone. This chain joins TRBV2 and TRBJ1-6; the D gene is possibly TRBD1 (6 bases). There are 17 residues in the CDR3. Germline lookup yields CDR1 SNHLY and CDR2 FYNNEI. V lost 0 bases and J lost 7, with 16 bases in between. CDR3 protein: CASSEALRGPKNSPLHF. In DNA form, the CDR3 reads TGTGCCAGCAGTGAAGCGCTGCGGGGGCCTAAAAATTCACCCCTCCACTTT.

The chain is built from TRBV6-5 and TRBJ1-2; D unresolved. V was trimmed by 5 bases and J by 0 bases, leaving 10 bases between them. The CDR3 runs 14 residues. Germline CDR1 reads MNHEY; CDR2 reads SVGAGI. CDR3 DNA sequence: TGTGCCAGCAGTGAAGGGATGGCTAACTATGGCTACACCTTC. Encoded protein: CASSEGMANYGYTF.

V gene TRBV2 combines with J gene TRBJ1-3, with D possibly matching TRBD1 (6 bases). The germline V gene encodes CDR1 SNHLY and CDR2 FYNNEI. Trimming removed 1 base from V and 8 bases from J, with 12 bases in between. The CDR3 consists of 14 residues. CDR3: CASSEVQGRDTIYF. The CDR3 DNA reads TGTGCCAGCAGTGAAGTACAGGGTCGAGACACCATATATTTT.

The CDR3: CASRMTVYEQYV. The CDR3 DNA reads TGTGCCAGCAGGATGACAGTGTACGAGCAGTACGTC. The chain couples TRBV2 to TRBJ2-7; D might be TRBD1 (5 bases). The CDR3 runs 12 residues. In germline, CDR1 is SNHLY, CDR2 FYNNEI. With 6 bases removed from V and 4 bases from J, the gap between germline ends came to 10 bases.

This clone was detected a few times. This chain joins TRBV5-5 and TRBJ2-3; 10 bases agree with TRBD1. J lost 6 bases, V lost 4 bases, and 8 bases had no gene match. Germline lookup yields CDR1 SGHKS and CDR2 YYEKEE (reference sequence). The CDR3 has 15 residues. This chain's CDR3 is CASSLRDRGSDTQYF. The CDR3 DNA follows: TGTGCCAGCAGCCTCAGGGACAGGGGCTCGGATACGCAGTATTTT.

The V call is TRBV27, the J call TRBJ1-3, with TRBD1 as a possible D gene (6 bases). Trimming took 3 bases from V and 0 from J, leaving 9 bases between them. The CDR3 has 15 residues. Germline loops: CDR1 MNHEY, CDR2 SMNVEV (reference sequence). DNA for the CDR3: TGTGCCAGCAGTTTGAGACAGGACTCTGGAAACACCATATATTTT. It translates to CASSLRQDSGNTIYF.

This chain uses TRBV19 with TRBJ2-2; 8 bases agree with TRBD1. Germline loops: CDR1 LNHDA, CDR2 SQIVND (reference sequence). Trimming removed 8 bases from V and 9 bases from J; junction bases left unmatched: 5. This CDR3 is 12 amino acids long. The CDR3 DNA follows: TGTGCCAGTGGGGACAGGATCCGGGAGCTGTTTTTT. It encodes CASGDRIRELFF.